A selection of T cell receptor beta chains follows, all from one sample in a study of CD8 T cells in Susac syndrome. TCRdb passed the immunoSEQ multiplex PCR reads through MiXCR, listing each CDR3 protein once. In the table there are roughly 400,000 distinct CDR3 sequences, 75% to 90% of which are singletons. Sequenced material: CD8+ T cells from PBMCs. The receptors stem from a human donor with multiple sclerosis. Both conserved end residues are part of each CDR3. Fields, in order: clone size, D gene, V gene, CDR3 length, J gene, CDR3 protein, CDR3 DNA. A D gene is named only where the DNA matches it firmly. Only part of the rows carry a size: once, few, many, or a class if the clone is expanded.

>NA|NA|TRBV28|12|TRBJ2-7
CASSRYSVEQYF
TGTGCCAGCAGTCGTTACAGTGTCGAGCAGTACTTC
>NA|NA|TRBV27|14|TRBJ1-1
CASSLIGGLSEAFF
TGTGCCAGCAGTTTAATTGGGGGACTCTCTGAAGCTTTCTTT
>NA|TRBD2|TRBV5-1|17|TRBJ2-7
CASSTDPGLAGKYEQYF
TGCGCCAGCAGCACCGACCCTGGACTAGCGGGAAAGTACGAGCAGTACTTC
>NA|TRBD1|TRBV12-3/TRBV12-4|18|TRBJ2-2
CASSSDRGYDRNTGELFF
TGTGCCAGCAGTTCGGACAGGGGGTACGATAGGAACACCGGGGAGCTGTTTTTT
>NA|NA|TRBV2|15|TRBJ2-2
CASSEVGSLPGELFF
TGTGCCAGCAGTGAAGTCGGGAGTTTGCCCGGGGAGCTGTTTTTT
>once|TRBD2|TRBV20-1|13|TRBJ2-1
CSARGRGGDEQFF
TGCAGTGCCCGCGGGCGGGGGGGCGATGAGCAGTTCTTC
>NA|NA|TRBV5-5|17|TRBJ2-1
CASSLSSATSSYNEQFF
TGTGCCAGCAGCTTGAGTAGCGCGACGAGCTCCTACAATGAGCAGTTCTTC
>NA|NA|TRBV3-1|16|TRBJ2-7
CASSQESSGYSYEQYF
TGTGCCAGCAGCCAAGAAAGTAGCGGATACTCCTACGAGCAGTACTTC
>NA|TRBD1|TRBV6-1|16|TRBJ1-5
CASSKRQGDSNQPQHF
TGTGCCAGCAGCAAGAGACAGGGGGATAGCAATCAGCCCCAGCATTTT
>NA|NA|TRBV6-5|15|TRBJ1-4
CASSSSRNLNEKLFF
TGTGCCAGCAGCTCCTCAAGGAACCTTAATGAAAAACTGTTTTTT
>NA|NA|TRBV27|13|TRBJ2-7
CASSLAGLHEQYF
TGTGCCAGCAGTTTAGCGGGTCTCCACGAGCAGTACTTC
>NA|NA|TRBV30|14|TRBJ1-5
CAVSPGRGNQPQHF
TGTGCCGTTTCCCCGGGTAGGGGTAATCAGCCCCAGCATTTT
>NA|TRBD1|TRBV4-1|17|TRBJ1-1
CASSDFSRQGSRTEAFF
TGCGCCAGCAGCGACTTTAGCCGACAGGGTTCGCGGACTGAAGCTTTCTTT
>once|NA|TRBV3-1|14|TRBJ1-2
CASSQAGPNYGYTF
TGTGCCAGCAGCCAAGCTGGGCCTAACTATGGCTACACCTTC
>NA|TRBD1|TRBV24-1|17|TRBJ2-2
CATSESWTGGNTGELFF
TGTGCCACCAGTGAAAGTTGGACAGGGGGAAACACCGGGGAGCTGTTTTTT
>once|NA|TRBV10-3|13|TRBJ2-7
CAISVDSSYEQYF
TGTGCCATCAGTGTAGACAGCTCCTACGAGCAGTACTTC
>NA|NA|TRBV11-2|13|TRBJ2-7
CASSPPLAYEQYF
TGTGCCAGCAGCCCCCCGCTAGCCTACGAGCAGTACTTC
>once|NA|TRBV9|14|TRBJ2-7
CASSSWDGPYEQYF
TGTGCCAGCAGCTCCTGGGACGGACCCTACGAGCAGTACTTC
>NA|NA|TRBV5-1|15|TRBJ1-4
CASSEGAGSDEKLFF
TGCGCCAGCAGCGAGGGTGCAGGGTCTGATGAAAAACTGTTTTTT
>NA|TRBD2|TRBV29-1|14|TRBJ2-1
CSVWLAGGPSEQFF
TGCAGCGTGTGGTTAGCGGGAGGGCCGAGTGAGCAGTTCTTC
>NA|NA|TRBV7-8|17|TRBJ2-3
CASSLFEGTESTDTQYF
TGTGCCAGCAGCTTATTCGAGGGAACGGAAAGCACAGATACGCAGTATTTT
>NA|NA|TRBV27|14|TRBJ1-1
CASSFTPGDAEAFF
TGTGCCAGCAGTTTTACACCAGGGGATGCTGAAGCTTTCTTT
>NA|NA|TRBV14|15|TRBJ2-1
CASSQHLGSYNEQFF
TGTGCCAGCAGCCAACACCTCGGCTCCTACAATGAGCAGTTCTTC
>NA|TRBD2|TRBV29-1|17|TRBJ2-1
CSVAGTSGRSSYNEQFF
TGCAGCGTCGCCGGGACTAGCGGGAGAAGCTCCTACAATGAGCAGTTCTTC
>NA|NA|TRBV4-1|11|TRBJ1-1
CASAMNTEAFF
TGCGCCAGCGCGATGAACACTGAAGCTTTCTTT
>NA|NA|TRBV19|15|TRBJ1-5
CASTPMGGAGQPQHF
TGTGCCAGTACCCCCATGGGAGGAGCGGGCCAGCCCCAGCATTTT
>NA|TRBD1|TRBV5-1|15|TRBJ2-1
CASNPGQGAYNEQFF
TGCGCCAGCAACCCGGGACAGGGTGCCTACAATGAGCAGTTCTTC
>NA|TRBD2|TRBV23-1|16|TRBJ2-1
CASSQPGGPAYNEQFF
TGCGCCAGCAGTCAACCGGGGGGACCTGCCTACAATGAGCAGTTCTTC
>NA|NA|TRBV20-1|14|TRBJ2-3
CSAEIKDGTDTQYF
TGCAGTGCTGAAATCAAGGACGGCACAGATACGCAGTATTTT
>NA|TRBD1|TRBV29-1|12|TRBJ1-1
CSAETGATEAFF
TGCAGCGCAGAGACAGGGGCCACTGAAGCTTTCTTT
>NA|NA|TRBV20-1|16|TRBJ1-2
CSARDLDGPGDYGYTF
TGCAGTGCTAGAGATCTTGACGGTCCCGGGGACTATGGCTACACCTTC
>NA|NA|TRBV28|15|TRBJ1-6
CASRTRPAGNSPLHF
TGTGCCAGCAGGACCCGTCCGGCGGGAAATTCACCCCTCCACTTT
>NA|TRBD1|TRBV28|14|TRBJ2-3
CASSSGDRQDTQYF
TGTGCCAGCAGTTCAGGGGACAGACAAGATACGCAGTATTTT
>once|TRBD2|TRBV5-1|15|TRBJ2-1
CASSLKAGGPIEQFF
TGCGCCAGCAGCTTGAAAGCGGGGGGGCCCATTGAGCAGTTCTTC
>NA|NA|TRBV5-1|13|TRBJ2-3
CASMGGMADTQYF
TGCGCCAGCATGGGCGGGATGGCAGATACGCAGTATTTT
>NA|NA|TRBV3-1|16|TRBJ2-1
CASRGWGGFSYNEQFF
TGTGCCAGCAGGGGTTGGGGCGGGTTCTCCTACAATGAGCAGTTCTTC
>NA|NA|TRBV28|10|TRBJ2-7
CASSFNEQYF
TGTGCCAGCAGTTTTAACGAGCAGTACTTC
>NA|TRBD1|TRBV5-1|17|TRBJ2-7
CASSLTGTGVNSYEQYF
TGCGCCAGCAGCTTGACCGGGACAGGGGTTAATTCCTACGAGCAGTACTTC
>NA|NA|TRBV2|14|TRBJ2-5
CASSETIYQETQYF
TGTGCCAGCAGTGAGACCATCTACCAAGAGACCCAGTACTTC
>NA|NA|TRBV18|16|TRBJ2-4
CASSLTQQGTKNIQYF
TGTGCCAGCTCATTAACCCAACAGGGAACCAAAAACATTCAGTACTTC
>NA|TRBD2|TRBV4-1|20|TRBJ2-3
CASSQPGLAGGPTSTDTQYF
TGCGCCAGCAGCCAACCGGGACTAGCGGGGGGACCTACTAGCACAGATACGCAGTATTTT
>NA|NA|TRBV11-2|16|TRBJ2-3
CASSLWPGAGTDTQYF
TGTGCCAGCAGCTTATGGCCGGGGGCGGGCACAGATACGCAGTATTTT
>NA|NA|TRBV6-1|13|TRBJ1-1
CASSEEGILEAFF
TGTGCCAGCAGTGAAGAAGGGATACTCGAAGCTTTCTTT
>once|TRBD1|TRBV4-1|19|TRBJ1-4
CASSHRMGQGAATNEKLFF
TGCGCCAGCAGCCACCGTATGGGACAGGGGGCAGCAACTAATGAAAAACTGTTTTTT
>NA|TRBD1|TRBV3-1|18|TRBJ1-1
CASSVPGQGALPIYETFF
TGTGCCAGCAGCGTCCCGGGACAGGGGGCCCTTCCCATATACGAGACTTTCTTT
>NA|TRBD2|TRBV6-4|16|TRBJ2-3
CASSDTAGGQPDTQYF
TGTGCCAGCAGTGACACTGCGGGGGGCCAACCAGATACGCAGTATTTT
>NA|NA|TRBV23-1|17|TRBJ1-6
CASSLRCRSSYNSPLHF
TGCGCCAGCAGCCTCCGCTGTCGGAGCTCCTATAATTCACCCCTCCACTTT
>many|NA|TRBV27|14|TRBJ1-5
CASSLGGSNQPQHF
TGTGCCAGCAGTTTAGGGGGTAGCAATCAGCCCCAGCATTTT
>few|NA|TRBV19|13|TRBJ1-2
CASSMDSRYGYTF
TGTGCCAGTAGTATGGACAGCCGTTATGGCTACACCTTC
>NA|NA|TRBV4-1|17|TRBJ2-5
CASSQVSHLEGRETQYF
TGCGCCAGCAGCCAAGTTTCTCACCTGGAAGGACGGGAGACCCAGTACTTC
>NA|TRBD1|TRBV2|15|TRBJ1-1
CASSEVQGARTEVFF
TGTGCCAGCAGTGAGGTGCAGGGGGCGCGCACTGAAGTTTTCTTT
>NA|NA|TRBV5-5|15|TRBJ2-7
CASSFPGSGIYEQYF
TGTGCCAGCAGCTTCCCGGGTTCGGGCATCTACGAGCAGTACTTC
>NA|TRBD1|TRBV30|14|TRBJ1-2
CAWSPGQGRVGYTF
TGTGCCTGGAGTCCAGGACAGGGGAGGGTTGGCTACACCTTC
>NA|NA|TRBV29-1|14|TRBJ2-1
CSVWGLVGKVEQFF
TGCAGCGTTTGGGGCCTAGTGGGAAAGGTTGAGCAGTTCTTC